Below, 5 T cell receptor beta chains from the same sample are listed, as sequenced in a study of blood T cell repertoires in COVID-19. TCRdb's table, derived via immunoSEQ multiplex PCR, lists solely in-frame clones and lacks some. Found here are about 210,000 clones, almost 85% of them singletons; the top ten hold 9.5% to 15%. The source material was peripheral blood. The receptor set was obtained from a woman between 40 and 55 years old with acute or convalescent COVID-19.

This sequence joins TRBV6-6 and TRBJ2-7; D may be TRBD1 (5 bases). The V end lost 0 bases, the J end lost 2 bases, and 8 bases lay between the germline ends. CDR3 length equals 14 residues. Germline V gives CDR1 MNHNY, CDR2 SVGAGI (reference sequence). In DNA form, the CDR3 reads TGTGCCAGCAGTTACTCGCAGGGTACCTACGAGCAGTACTTC. It specifies CASSYSQGTYEQYF.

The genes are TRBV6-2 or TRBV6-3 and TRBJ1-6; the D gene is possibly TRBD1 (6 bases). The CDR3 runs to 14 residues. V shed 6 bases and J shed 7 bases, with 13 bases lying between them. Germline CDR1 and CDR2: MNHEY and SVGEGT. This CDR3 reads CASSPTGSNSPLHF. The CDR3 nucleotides are TGTGCCAGCAGCCCTACAGGGTCCAATTCACCCCTCCACTTT.

This chain links TRBV7-8 with TRBJ2-7; 7 nucleotides match TRBD2. CDR1 SGHVS and CDR2 FQNEAQ come from the germline V gene. The CDR3 contains 14 residues. The trim removed 4 bases at V and 3 bases at J, leaving 6 bases unmatched. CDR3 DNA: TGTGCCAGCAGCTCCCGGGGGGTTAACTACGAGCAGTACTTC. It yields the protein CASSSRGVNYEQYF.

The chain links TRBV11-2 to TRBJ2-7; perhaps TRBD1 as D (5 bases). The CDR3 extends over 14 amino acids. CDR1 SGHAT and CDR2 FQNNGV come from the germline V gene. V was trimmed by 1 base and J by 0 bases, leaving 7 bases between them. CDR3 in amino acids: CASSLVGPSYEQYF. CDR3 DNA: TGTGCCAGCAGCTTAGTGGGGCCCTCCTACGAGCAGTACTTC.

The J gene is TRBJ1-1, the V gene TRBV11-2, with TRBD1 matching over 10 bases. Germline trimming cut 3 bases from V and 10 bases from J; bases unmatched to any gene: 17. Germline loops: CDR1 SGHAT, CDR2 FQNNGV. CDR3 length: 17 residues. The chain's CDR3 is CASSFRPPGQGTLGAFF. CDR3 DNA: TGTGCCAGCAGCTTCCGGCCCCCGGGACAGGGGACCCTTGGAGCTTTCTTT.